This TCR beta chain was sequenced in a study of neurological immune-mediated disorders. A single record per CDR3 protein comes from TCRdb applying MiXCR to the 5' RACE reads. The data show about 78,000 distinct CDR3 sequences, less than 5.5% seen once. This clonotype was seen at least ten times. CDR1 and CDR2 (germline): DFQATT, SNEGSKA (reference sequence). The CDR3 totals 14 residues. J gave up 9 bases and V 2 bases, and 6 bases lay outside the gene matches. The clonotype was recovered from a woman aged 30 to 39 with multiple sclerosis. The V call is TRBV20-1, the J call TRBJ1-6; 8 positions match TRBD1. The sample taken for sequencing was PBMCs. Here the CDR3 reads CSARLGTGGSPLHF. In nucleotides, the CDR3 is TGCAGTGCTAGACTTGGGACAGGCGGTTCACCCCTCCACTTT.